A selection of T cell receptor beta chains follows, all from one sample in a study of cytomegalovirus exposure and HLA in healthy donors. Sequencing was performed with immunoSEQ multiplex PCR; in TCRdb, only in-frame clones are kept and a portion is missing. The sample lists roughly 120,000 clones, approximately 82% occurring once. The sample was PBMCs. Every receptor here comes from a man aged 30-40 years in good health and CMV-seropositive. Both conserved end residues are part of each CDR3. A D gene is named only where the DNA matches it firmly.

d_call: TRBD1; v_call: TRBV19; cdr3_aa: CASSPTLGQGIGQPQHF
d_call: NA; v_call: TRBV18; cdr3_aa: CASSPWAQGNTGELFF
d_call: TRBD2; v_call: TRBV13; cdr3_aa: CASSLVSGGAKETQYF
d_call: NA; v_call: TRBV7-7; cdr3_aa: CASSLGRGTGYNEQFF
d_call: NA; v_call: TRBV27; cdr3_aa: CASSLWLTDTQYF
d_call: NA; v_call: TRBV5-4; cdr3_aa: CASSLRQGYEQYF
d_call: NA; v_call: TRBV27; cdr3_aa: CASSLAGTNEKLFF
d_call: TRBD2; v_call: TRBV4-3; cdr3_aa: CASSQELAGYNEQFF
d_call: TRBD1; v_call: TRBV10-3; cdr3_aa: CAIRPRVGTGQETQYF
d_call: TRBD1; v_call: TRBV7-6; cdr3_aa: CASSATGAVGETQYF
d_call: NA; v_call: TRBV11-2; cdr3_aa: CASRQQTYQETQYF
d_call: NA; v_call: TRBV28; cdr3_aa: CASSLGRDYDNEKLFF
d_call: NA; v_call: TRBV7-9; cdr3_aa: CASSSTEGSAEAFF
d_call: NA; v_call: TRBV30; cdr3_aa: CAWSDPNGLLEPLNSYEQYF
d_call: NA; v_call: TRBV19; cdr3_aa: CASRLTRGGAFF
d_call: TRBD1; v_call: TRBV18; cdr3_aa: CASSPPYGQGARNEQFF
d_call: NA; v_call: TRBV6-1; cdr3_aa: CASKSSGANVLTF
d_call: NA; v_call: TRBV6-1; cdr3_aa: CASSALQGISEAFF
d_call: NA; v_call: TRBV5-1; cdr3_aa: CASSLTGSSTDTQYF
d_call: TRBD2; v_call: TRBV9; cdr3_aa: CASSVDSGAPFQETQYF
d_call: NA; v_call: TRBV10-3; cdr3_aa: CAIMSLGADEGNGYTF
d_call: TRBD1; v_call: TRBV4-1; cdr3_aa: CASSQRDRVIGEQFF
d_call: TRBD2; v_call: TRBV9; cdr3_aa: CASSVGLAPYEQYF
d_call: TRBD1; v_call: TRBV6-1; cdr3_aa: CASTRDSLYEQFF
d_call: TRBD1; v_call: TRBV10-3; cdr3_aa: CAISTGQAPEQFF
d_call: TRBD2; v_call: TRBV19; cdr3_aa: CAIVGGDCYEQYF
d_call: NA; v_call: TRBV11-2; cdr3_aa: CASSLVGGQETQYF
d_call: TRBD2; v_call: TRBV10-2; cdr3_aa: CASSRPSGGQETQYF
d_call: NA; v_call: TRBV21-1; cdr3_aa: CASSGPGLAGWDTQYF
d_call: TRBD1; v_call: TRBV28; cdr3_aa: CASSYRGQGYEQYF
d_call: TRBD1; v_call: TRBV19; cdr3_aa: CASSDRDRGSRIRTDTQYF
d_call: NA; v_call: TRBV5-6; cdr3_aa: CASSLDARHRGGYTF
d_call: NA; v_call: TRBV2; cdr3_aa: CASSEAAANEKLFF
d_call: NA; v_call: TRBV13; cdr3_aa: CASSLKRNQPQHF
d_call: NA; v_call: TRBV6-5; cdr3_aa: CASSLERAGSTDTQYF
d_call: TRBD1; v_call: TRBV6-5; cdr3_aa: CASSFGQGSYGYTF
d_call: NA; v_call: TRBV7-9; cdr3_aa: CASSSEDSEQYF
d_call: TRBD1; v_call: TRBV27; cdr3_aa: CASSYRGRPYEQYF
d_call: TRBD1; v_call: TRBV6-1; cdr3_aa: CASSETTGGARSEAFF
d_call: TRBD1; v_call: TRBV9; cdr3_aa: CASSRTGASNQPQHF
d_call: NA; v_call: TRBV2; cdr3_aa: CASSESPQETQYF
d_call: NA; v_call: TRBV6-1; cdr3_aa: CASSEPNQQGTYGYTF
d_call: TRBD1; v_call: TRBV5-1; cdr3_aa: CASSLDRGNSPLHF
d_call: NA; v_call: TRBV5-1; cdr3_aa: CASSPDSMLGTEAFF
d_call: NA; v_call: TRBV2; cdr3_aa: CASTTGRGGEQYF
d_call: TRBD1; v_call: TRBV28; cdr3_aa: CASSTGVEKLFF
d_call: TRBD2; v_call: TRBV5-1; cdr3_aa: CASSLVSGGGYNGQFF
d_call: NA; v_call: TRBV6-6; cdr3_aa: CASTLQGTGNEQFF
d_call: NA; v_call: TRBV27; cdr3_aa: CASSLGTVNSPLHF
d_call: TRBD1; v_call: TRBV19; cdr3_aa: CASSMTSGGYNEQFF
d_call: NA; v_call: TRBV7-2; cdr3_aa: CASSSAGAAEQYF